A single sample gave rise to the 18 T cell receptor beta chains below, sequenced in a study of blood T cells in healthy people across ages. Primed by a sample-barcoded 5' primer and a J-beta primer mix, a second PCR proceeded for roughly 7 to 11 cycles. TCRdb itself ran the 5' RACE reads through MiXCR, one entry per CDR3 protein. Here the sample spans about 1.1 million distinct CDR3 sequences, roughly two fifths being singletons. The sample was blood. The origin of the receptors is a man aged 18 to 30 in good health.

CDR3 region: CAGRQGRNQPQHF. DNA of the CDR3: TGTGCCGGCAGACAGGGGAGGAATCAGCCCCAGCATTTT. This chain joins TRBV18 and TRBJ1-5; 8 bases line up with TRBD1. Germline V gene sequence: CDR1 KGHSH, CDR2 LQKENI. Losses at the gene ends were 11 bases for V and 4 bases for J; bases not matched to a gene: 7. The CDR3 extends over 13 amino acids.

The CDR3: CASSRPQGSLGSSYGYTF. Here the CDR3 DNA reads TGTGCCAGCTCACGTCCCCAGGGGTCTCTAGGCTCCTCCTATGGCTACACCTTC. This chain links TRBV18 with TRBJ1-2; D possibly corresponds to TRBD1 (6 bases). Trimming removed 4 bases at V and 4 bases at J, with 25 bases between. CDR1 is KGHSH, CDR2 LQKENI, per germline. The CDR3 spans 18 residues.

The table lists this clonotype with a few counts. This chain links TRBV3-1 with TRBJ1-2, with 10 bases lining up with TRBD1. Trimming removed 4 bases from V and 2 bases from J; junction bases left unmatched: 13. The CDR3 has 18 amino acids. Germline V gene sequence: CDR1 LGHDT, CDR2 YNNKEL (reference sequence). In DNA, the CDR3 is TGTGCCAGCAGCCTCAGTCCGGGACAGGGGACGGGGAACTATGGCTACACCTTC. Its translation is CASSLSPGQGTGNYGYTF. Variable domain in full (rest from reference TRBV3-1 and TRBJ1-2): DTAVSQTPKYLVTQMGNDKSIKCEQNLGHDTMYWYKQDSKKFLKIMFSYNNKELIINETVPNRFSPKSPDKAHLNLHINSLELGDSAVYFCASSLSPGQGTGNYGYTFGSGTRLTVV.

About this clonotype itself: This may come from a read error, since a much larger clone is one base off. This chain joins TRBV10-2 and TRBJ2-5; 8 bases align to TRBD2. This CDR3 has 15 residues. Germline CDR1 reads WSHSY; CDR2 reads SAAADI. The V segment lost 4 bases and the J segment 11 bases; nucleotides outside the gene matches: 15. The CDR3 DNA reads TGCGCCAGCAGTGCCGGGACTAGTATAGTGAATGAGCAGTACTTC. Protein: CASSAGTSIVNEQYF.

This chain uses TRBV29-1 with TRBJ1-1; D gene uncertain. The length of the CDR3 is 13 residues. Germline lookup yields CDR1 SQVTM and CDR2 ANQGSEA. V lost 6 bases and J lost 9, with 20 bases in between. This CDR3 reads CSVETPFSGKAFF. The CDR3 bases are TGCAGCGTCGAGACCCCGTTCAGTGGAAAAGCTTTCTTT.

The chain couples TRBV7-9 to TRBJ1-1, with D unresolved. Deletions cut 5 bases from V and 8 bases from J, with 18 bases between. Germline lookup yields CDR1 SEHNR and CDR2 FQNEAQ (reference sequence). The CDR3 loop spans 14 amino acids. The CDR3 protein is CASSPVRSGPEAFF. CDR3 coding DNA: TGTGCCAGCAGCCCCGTTCGTTCGGGTCCGGAAGCTTTCTTT.

This clonotype was counted a few times. The chain carries TRBV2 and TRBJ1-1; D perhaps matches TRBD1 (5 bases). Per germline, CDR1 SNHLY and CDR2 FYNNEI. This CDR3 region has 11 residues. Trimming shortened V by 8 bases and J by 5 bases, and 9 bases separated the two germline ends. DNA for the CDR3: TGTGCCAGCCCCGGGGGAACTGAAGCTTTCTTT. Translated: CASPGGTEAFF.

V usage is TRBV6-2 or TRBV6-3 and J usage is TRBJ2-1, with D tentatively TRBD2 (7 bases). This CDR3 spans 15 amino acids. Trimming removed 5 bases from V and 7 bases from J, with 18 bases in between. Looked up from germline, CDR1 is MNHEY and CDR2 is SVGEGT. CDR3 region: CASSHGRGPGNEQFF. CDR3 bases: TGTGCCAGCAGTCACGGGCGGGGGCCGGGGAATGAGCAGTTCTTC.

This clonotype turned up a few times. V is TRBV2 and J is TRBJ1-2; 9 bases match TRBD1. CDR1 is SNHLY and CDR2 is FYNNEI in the germline V gene. With V trimmed by 7 bases and J by 0 bases, 3 bases remained unmatched. CDR3 size: 14 residues. CDR3 in DNA: TGTGCCAGCACCCGGACAGGGGCTAACTATGGCTACACCTTC. Its protein is CASTRTGANYGYTF.

The chain is built from TRBV11-2 and TRBJ2-1; 8 positions match TRBD2. This CDR3 has 15 residues. CDR1 and CDR2 (germline): SGHAT, FQNNGV. V shed 1 base and J 10 bases; nucleotides not matched to a gene: 9. The CDR3 loop is CASSLAGGAGQEQFF. CDR3 DNA sequence: TGTGCCAGCAGCTTAGCCGGGGGGGCCGGACAGGAGCAGTTCTTC.

Only a few counts were recorded for this clonotype. This chain uses TRBV6-2 or TRBV6-3 with TRBJ2-3, with D perhaps TRBD1 (6 bases). The CDR3 is made up of 14 amino acids. The V end was cut by 4 bases, the J end by 6 bases, with 14 bases between. In germline, CDR1 is MNHEY, CDR2 SVGEGT. The CDR3 loop reads CASSSGTTADTQYF. The CDR3 DNA is TGTGCCAGCAGTTCGGGGACAACAGCCGATACGCAGTATTTT.

This clonotype was seen a handful of times. The V and J genes are TRBV6-1 and TRBJ2-7; no definite D call. CDR3 length: 12 residues. Trimming pared 10 bases from V and 2 bases from J, leaving 12 bases between. CDR1 is MNHNS, CDR2 SASEGT, per germline. In DNA, the CDR3 is TGTGCCACGGGCGGTTGGGCCTACGAGCAGTACTTC. It encodes CATGGWAYEQYF.

The chain links TRBV4-3 to TRBJ1-2; TRBD1 matches 7 bases. In germline, CDR1 is LGHNA, CDR2 YSLEER. This CDR3 is built from 15 residues. The ends lost 2 bases at V and 4 bases at J; junction bases unmatched: 7. CDR3 region: CASSQQGGLLYGYTF. Here the CDR3 DNA reads TGCGCCAGCAGCCAACAGGGGGGACTACTCTATGGCTACACCTTC.

This clonotype was seen more than once but under ten times. The chain couples TRBV12-3 or TRBV12-4 to TRBJ1-2; D call uncertain. V shed 5 bases and J shed 4 bases, with 11 bases lying between them. The CDR3 runs 13 residues. CDR3 nucleotides: TGTGCCAGCAGTCCCTCTATTCCCTATGGCTACACCTTC. Encoded protein: CASSPSIPYGYTF.

The CDR3 DNA is TGCGCCAGCAGCCAAGGAAGGCGGGACCAGCAGTACTTC. Translated: CASSQGRRDQQYF. V and J are TRBV4-3 and TRBJ2-4; weak D call: TRBD2 (6 bases). Trimming took 1 base from V and 13 from J, leaving 14 bases between them. Germline assignment: CDR1 LGHNA and CDR2 YSLEER. The CDR3 covers 13 residues.

There are a few counts of this clonotype. This chain uses TRBV5-1 with TRBJ2-2, with D tentatively TRBD1 or TRBD2 (5 bases each). V was pared by 2 bases and J by 4 bases, with 9 bases between. This CDR3 contains 14 residues. Per the germline V gene, CDR1 is SGHRS and CDR2 is YFSETQ. The CDR3 DNA sequence: TGCGCCAGCAGCTTACAGGCGGGCACCGGGGAGCTGTTTTTT. It encodes CASSLQAGTGELFF.

The sample holds one count of this clonotype. This chain joins TRBV3-1 and TRBJ2-1; 7 positions match TRBD1. The DNA end is more similar to TRBJ2-7, so the J call may be wrong. Germline assignment: CDR1 LGHDT and CDR2 YNNKEL (reference sequence). CDR3 size: 16 residues. CDR3 in amino acids: CASSQWDSSSYNEQYF. The DNA of the CDR3 is TGTGCCAGCAGCCAATGGGACAGTAGCTCCTACAATGAGCAGTACTTC.

The chain employs TRBV12-3 or TRBV12-4 and TRBJ2-1, with 10 bases fitting TRBD1. The V gene end was trimmed by 4 bases and the J gene end by 4 bases; junction bases not matched to a gene: 10. The CDR3 has 17 amino acids. CDR3 sequence: CASSSSDPGQGYNEQFF. The CDR3, as DNA: TGTGCCAGCAGTTCGAGTGACCCGGGACAGGGGTACAATGAGCAGTTCTTC.